This T cell receptor beta chain was profiled in a study of blood T cell repertoires in COVID-19. About the research overall: From T cells, B-cell-depleted T cells, or PBMCs came the material, which was cDNA or gDNA.

Sequencing was performed with immunoSEQ multiplex PCR; in TCRdb, only in-frame clones are kept and a portion is missing. This table has about 15,000 clones, approximately 91% appearing once. The TCR sequence derives from an elderly woman with COVID-19, enrolled during active disease. Sequenced material: peripheral blood.

The CDR3, as DNA: TGTGCCAGCAGCTTGGGGACAGCGAGCTCTGGAAACACCATATATTTT. This gives the protein CASSLGTASSGNTIYF. The V gene is TRBV5-4, the J gene TRBJ1-3; D perhaps matches TRBD1 (6 bases). V shed 0 bases and J shed 0 bases, with 10 bases lying between them. The CDR3 consists of 16 residues. Germline-derived CDR1 and CDR2 are SGHNT and YYREEE (reference sequence). The full variable domain, in which reference TRBV5-4 and TRBJ1-3 provide the parts outside the CDR3, is ETGVTQSPTHLIKTRGQQVTLRCSSQSGHNTVSWYQQALGQGPQFIFQYYREEENGRGNFPPRFSGLQFPNYSSELNVNALELDDSALYLCASSLGTASSGNTIYFGEGSWLTVV.